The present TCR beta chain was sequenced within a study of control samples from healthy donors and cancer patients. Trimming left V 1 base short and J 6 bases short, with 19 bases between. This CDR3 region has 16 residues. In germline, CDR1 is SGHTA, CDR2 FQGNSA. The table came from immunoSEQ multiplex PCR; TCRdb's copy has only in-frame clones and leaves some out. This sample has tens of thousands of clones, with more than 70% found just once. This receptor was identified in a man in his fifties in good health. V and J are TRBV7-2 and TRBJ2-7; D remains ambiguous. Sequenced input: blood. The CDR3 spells CASSLGLGVKPGEQYF. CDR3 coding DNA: TGTGCCAGCAGCTTAGGTCTAGGAGTAAAACCCGGCGAGCAGTACTTC.